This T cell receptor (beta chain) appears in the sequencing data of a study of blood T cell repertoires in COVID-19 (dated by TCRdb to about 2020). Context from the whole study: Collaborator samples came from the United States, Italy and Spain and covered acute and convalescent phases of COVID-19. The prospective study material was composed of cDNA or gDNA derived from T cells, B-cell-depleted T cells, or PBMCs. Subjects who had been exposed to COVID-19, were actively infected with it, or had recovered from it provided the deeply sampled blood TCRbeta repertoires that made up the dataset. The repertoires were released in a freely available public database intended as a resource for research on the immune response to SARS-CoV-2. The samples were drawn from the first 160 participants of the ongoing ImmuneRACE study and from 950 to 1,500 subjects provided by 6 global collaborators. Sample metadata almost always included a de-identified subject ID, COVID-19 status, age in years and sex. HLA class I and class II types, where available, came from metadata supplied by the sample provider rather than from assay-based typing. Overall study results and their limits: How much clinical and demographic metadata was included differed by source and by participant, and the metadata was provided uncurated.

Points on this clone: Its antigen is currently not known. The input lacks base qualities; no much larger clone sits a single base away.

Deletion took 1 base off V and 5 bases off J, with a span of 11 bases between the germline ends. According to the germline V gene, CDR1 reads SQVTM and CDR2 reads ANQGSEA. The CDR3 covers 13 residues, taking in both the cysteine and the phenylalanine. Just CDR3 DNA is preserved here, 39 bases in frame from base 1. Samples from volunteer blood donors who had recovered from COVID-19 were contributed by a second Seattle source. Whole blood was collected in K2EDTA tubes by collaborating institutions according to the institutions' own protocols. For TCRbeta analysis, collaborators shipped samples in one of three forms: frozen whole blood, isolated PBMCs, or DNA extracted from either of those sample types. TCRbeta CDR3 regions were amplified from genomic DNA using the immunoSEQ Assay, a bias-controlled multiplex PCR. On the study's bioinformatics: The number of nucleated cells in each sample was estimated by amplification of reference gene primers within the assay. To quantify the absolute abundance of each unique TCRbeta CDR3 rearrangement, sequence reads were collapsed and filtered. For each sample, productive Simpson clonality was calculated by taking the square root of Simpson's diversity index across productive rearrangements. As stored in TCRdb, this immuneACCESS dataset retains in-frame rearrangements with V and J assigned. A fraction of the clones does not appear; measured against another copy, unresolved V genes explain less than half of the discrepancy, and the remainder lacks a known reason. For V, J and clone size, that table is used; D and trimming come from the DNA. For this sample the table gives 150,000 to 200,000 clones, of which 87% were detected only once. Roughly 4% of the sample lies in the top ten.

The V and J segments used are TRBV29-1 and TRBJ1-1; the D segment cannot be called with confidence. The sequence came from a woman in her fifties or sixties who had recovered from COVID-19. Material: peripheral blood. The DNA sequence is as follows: TGCAGCGTTGAAGTTGGTACGGGAACTGAAGCTTTCTTT. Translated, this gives CSVEVGTGTEAFF.